This TCR beta chain originates from a study of blood T cell repertoires in COVID-19. Those who participated ranged in age from 18 to 89 years and resided in about two dozen US areas. Profiling relied on immunoSEQ multiplex PCR, and the TCRdb table lists in-frame clones only, not all of them. The sample has about 270,000 clones, around nine tenths seen once. Germline CDR1 and CDR2: MNHEY and SMNVEV (reference sequence). The CDR3 runs 17 residues. The V gene lost 5 bases and the J gene lost 7 bases, with 23 bases spanning the gap. The chain combines TRBV27 with TRBJ1-4; D is uncertain. This TCR came from a woman aged 55-70 years in a cohort exposed to, infected with or recovered from COVID-19 (not recorded which). Sequences were obtained from PBMCs or T cells enriched from blood (not recorded which). The CDR3, as DNA: TGTGCCAGCAGTGCCTCCAAACAGTCCCCTTTAGGTGAAAAACTGTTTTTT. Amino acid sequence: CASSASKQSPLGEKLFF.